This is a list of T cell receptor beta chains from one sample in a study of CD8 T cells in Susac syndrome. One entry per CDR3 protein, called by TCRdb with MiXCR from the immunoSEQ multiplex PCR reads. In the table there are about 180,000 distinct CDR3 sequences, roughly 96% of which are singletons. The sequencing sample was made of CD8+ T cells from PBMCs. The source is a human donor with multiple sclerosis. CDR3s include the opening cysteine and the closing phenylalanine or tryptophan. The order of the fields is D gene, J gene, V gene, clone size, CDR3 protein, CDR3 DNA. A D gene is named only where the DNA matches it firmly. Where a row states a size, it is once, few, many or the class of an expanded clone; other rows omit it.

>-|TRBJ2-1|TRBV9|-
CASSASDWVYNEQFF
TGTGCCAGCAGCGCCTCAGACTGGGTATACAATGAGCAGTTCTTC
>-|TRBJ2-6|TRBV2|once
CASSEVIRQGFFGANVLTF
TGTGCCAGCAGTGAAGTTATCCGGCAGGGTTTCTTTGGGGCCAACGTCCTGACTTTC
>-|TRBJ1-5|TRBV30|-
CAWNRFSNQPQHF
TGTGCCTGGAACAGGTTTAGCAATCAGCCCCAGCATTTT
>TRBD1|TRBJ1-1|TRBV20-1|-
CSALLQGGAFF
TGCAGTGCCTTACTGCAGGGGGGAGCTTTCTTT
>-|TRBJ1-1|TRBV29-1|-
CSVERKGMNTEAFF
TGCAGCGTTGAACGGAAGGGGATGAACACTGAAGCTTTCTTT
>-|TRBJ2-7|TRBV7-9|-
CASSMQGNLDSEQYF
TGTGCCAGCAGCATGCAGGGTAATCTGGACAGCGAGCAGTACTTC
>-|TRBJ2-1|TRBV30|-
CAWSVTVVGNEQFF
TGTGCCTGGAGTGTAACGGTGGTCGGCAATGAGCAGTTCTTC
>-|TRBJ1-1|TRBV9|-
CASSPDLNTEAFF
TGTGCCAGCAGCCCAGACTTGAACACTGAAGCTTTCTTT
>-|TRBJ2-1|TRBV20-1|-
CSARVDSSYNEQFF
TGCAGTGCTAGAGTAGACAGCTCCTACAATGAGCAGTTCTTC
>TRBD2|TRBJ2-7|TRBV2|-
CASSEYWLAGARSYEQYF
TGTGCCAGCAGTGAATACTGGCTAGCGGGGGCCCGCTCCTACGAGCAGTACTTC
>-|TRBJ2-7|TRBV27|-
CASSSQGVREQYF
TGTGCCAGCAGTTCACAGGGAGTGCGGGAGCAGTACTTC
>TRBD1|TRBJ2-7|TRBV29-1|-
CSVLSDRGYEQYF
TGCAGCGTTTTGTCGGACAGGGGCTACGAGCAGTACTTC
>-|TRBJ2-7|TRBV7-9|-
CASSRVGISYEQYF
TGTGCCAGCAGCCGCGTGGGGATCTCCTACGAGCAGTACTTC
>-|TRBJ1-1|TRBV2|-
CALLLNTEAFF
TGTGCCCTCCTCCTGAACACTGAAGCTTTCTTT
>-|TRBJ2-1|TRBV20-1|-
CSARDPKQGRSYNEQFF
TGCAGTGCTAGAGATCCGAAACAGGGACGATCCTACAATGAGCAGTTCTTC
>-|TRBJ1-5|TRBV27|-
CASSLFWDSNQPQHF
TGTGCCAGCAGTTTATTTTGGGATAGCAATCAGCCCCAGCATTTT
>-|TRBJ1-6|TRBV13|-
CASRPGRLGNSPLHF
TGTGCCAGCAGGCCGGGCAGGCTAGGAAATTCACCCCTCCACTTT
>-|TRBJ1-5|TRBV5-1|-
CASSSGPSNQPQHF
TGCGCCAGCAGCTCGGGGCCCAGCAATCAGCCCCAGCATTTT
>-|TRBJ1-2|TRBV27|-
CASSFNRLGANYGYTF
TGTGCCAGCAGTTTCAACAGGTTGGGGGCTAACTATGGCTACACCTTC
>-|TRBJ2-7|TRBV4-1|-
CASSLHPGRVYEQYF
TGCGCCAGCAGCTTACACCCGGGACGGGTCTACGAGCAGTACTTC
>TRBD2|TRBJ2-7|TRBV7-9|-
CASSPPGLEWEYF
TGTGCCAGCAGCCCCCCGGGACTAGAATGGGAGTACTTC
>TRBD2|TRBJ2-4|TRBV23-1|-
CASASGGAIKNIQYF
TGCGCCAGTGCTAGCGGGGGGGCAATAAAAAACATTCAGTACTTC
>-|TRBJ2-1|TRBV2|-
CATIFEGNEQFF
TGTGCCACCATCTTCGAAGGGAATGAGCAGTTCTTC
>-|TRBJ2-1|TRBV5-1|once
CASSFQTEGDEQFF
TGCGCCAGCAGCTTCCAAACGGAGGGGGATGAGCAGTTCTTC
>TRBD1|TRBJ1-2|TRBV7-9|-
CASTPQERGRHGYTF
TGTGCCAGCACGCCTCAAGAGAGGGGGCGTCATGGCTACACCTTC
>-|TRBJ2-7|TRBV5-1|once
CASSNRDVTYEQYF
TGCGCCAGCAGCAACCGGGACGTTACCTACGAGCAGTACTTC
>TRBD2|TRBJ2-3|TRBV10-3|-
CAISGGLAGIDTQYF
TGTGCCATCAGTGGGGGACTAGCGGGGATCGATACGCAGTATTTT
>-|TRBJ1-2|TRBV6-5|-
CASSYIQGWGNYGYTF
TGTGCCAGCAGCTATATACAGGGATGGGGGAACTATGGCTACACCTTC
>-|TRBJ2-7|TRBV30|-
CAWSVPPYEQYF
TGTGCCTGGAGTGTACCCCCCTACGAGCAGTACTTC
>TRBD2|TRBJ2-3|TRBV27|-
CASSLSPSGRLDTQYF
TGTGCCAGCAGTTTAAGTCCTAGCGGGAGGTTGGATACGCAGTATTTT
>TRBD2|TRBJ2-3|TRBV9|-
CASSESGRADTQYF
TGTGCCAGCAGCGAGAGCGGGAGGGCAGATACGCAGTATTTT
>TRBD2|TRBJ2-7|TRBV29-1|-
CSVVLAGRPGEQYF
TGCAGCGTTGTGCTAGCGGGAAGACCCGGCGAGCAGTACTTC
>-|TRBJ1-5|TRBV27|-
CASSTGGLPQHF
TGTGCCAGCAGCACCGGTGGCTTGCCCCAGCATTTT
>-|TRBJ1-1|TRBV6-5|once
CASGSGDTEAFF
TGTGCCAGCGGGTCGGGGGATACTGAAGCTTTCTTT
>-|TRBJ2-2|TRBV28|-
CATPSPQGGELFF
TGTGCCACCCCAAGCCCACAGGGCGGGGAGCTGTTTTTT